This T cell receptor (beta chain) was identified during a study of human thymus T cells. Sequencing used immunoSEQ multiplex PCR; TCRdb keeps in-frame clones, though not all of them. The repertoire holds tens of thousands of clones, with approximately 95% as singletons. Germline CDR1 and CDR2: LNHDA and SQIVND (reference sequence). The CDR3 consists of 10 residues. Trimming pared 5 bases from V and 6 bases from J, leaving 1 base between. What was sequenced was blood. The source is a boy younger than two with a congenital heart defect but otherwise immunologically healthy. The rearrangement links TRBV19 to TRBJ2-2; D gene uncertain. The CDR3 DNA sequence: TGTGCCAGTAGTGCCGGGGAGCTGTTTTTT. Encoded protein: CASSAGELFF.